The clone carrying this T cell receptor (beta chain) was recorded many times. The use of a sample-barcoded 5' primer and a J-beta primer mix characterized a second PCR of roughly 7 to 12 cycles. TCRdb processed the 5' RACE reads anew with MiXCR; each CDR3 protein has one entry. The profile shows about 730,000 distinct CDR3 sequences, 40% to 45% of them singletons. This entry comes from a study of blood T cells in healthy people across ages. This CDR3 spans 17 amino acids. Losses at the gene ends were 6 bases for V and 9 bases for J; bases not matched to a gene: 16. CDR1 and CDR2 from the germline V gene are ENHRY and SYGVKD.

The sample consisted of blood. This clonotype was sampled from a woman aged 55-75 years in good health. The chain employs TRBV10-3 and TRBJ2-1, with TRBD1 matching 11 bases. The CDR3 bases are TGTGCCATCAGCGTCGTACGGGAAGGACAGGGGGCTTTTGAGCAGTTCTTC. It translates to CAISVVREGQGAFEQFF.